The 10 T cell receptor beta chains presented below share a single source sample, sequenced in a study of OX40 agonist ivuxolimab in advanced cancers. TCRdb keeps only in-frame clones here, not all; method: immunoSEQ multiplex PCR. The data contain around 60,000 clones, roughly nine tenths of them singletons. The source material was CD4+ or CD8+ T cells sorted from blood, sampled in a trial of the OX40 agonist ivuxolimab. The receptors were sampled from an adult with an advanced solid tumor such as melanoma, head and neck, liver or kidney cancer.

The chain couples TRBV15 to TRBJ1-5; D is possibly TRBD1 (5 bases). Trimming took off 0 bases at V and 11 bases at J, with 23 bases between the two ends. Germline lookup yields CDR1 LNHNV and CDR2 YYDKDF (reference sequence). CDR3 length: 17 amino acids. CDR3 in amino acids: CATSRDWQGIFGRAQHF. The CDR3 coding sequence is TGTGCCACCAGCAGAGATTGGCAGGGAATATTTGGGAGGGCCCAGCATTTT.

This clone showed up just once. DNA for the CDR3: TGTGCCAGCAGCCTTTTGACTAGCGGGGGGACAGATACGCAGTATTTT. Its protein is CASSLLTSGGTDTQYF. This chain uses TRBV9 with TRBJ2-3, with 13 nucleotides matching TRBD2. The germline gives CDR1 SGDLS, CDR2 YYNGEE. V shed 4 bases and J 3 bases; nucleotides not matched to a gene: 5. The CDR3 covers 16 residues. The full variable domain, completed using reference TRBV9 and TRBJ2-3, is DSGVTQTPKHLITATGQRVTLRCSPRSGDLSVYWYQQSLDQGLQFLIQYYNGEERAKGNILERFSAQQFPDLHSELNLSSLELGDSALYFCASSLLTSGGTDTQYFGPGTRLTVL.

The chain carries TRBV28 and TRBJ2-7, with TRBD1 as a possible D gene (6 bases). Between the trimmed V and J ends, which lost 5 bases and 5 bases, there was a span of 13 bases. CDR3 length equals 13 residues. Germline V gives CDR1 MDHEN, CDR2 SYDVKM. CDR3 region: CASSGRGVDEQYF. The DNA for the CDR3 is TGTGCCAGCAGTGGCAGGGGTGTTGACGAGCAGTACTTC.

The rearrangement joins TRBV7-8 to TRBJ1-1; D is undetermined. The CDR3 covers 12 residues. Trimming shortened V by 4 bases and J by 0 bases, and 3 bases separated the two germline ends. Per the germline V gene, CDR1 is SGHVS and CDR2 is FQNEAQ. In DNA, the CDR3 is TGTGCCAGCAGCTGGTTGAACACTGAAGCTTTCTTT. Protein sequence: CASSWLNTEAFF. The full variable domain, its missing parts supplied by reference TRBV7-8 and TRBJ1-1, is GAGVSQSPRYKVAKRGQDVALRCDPISGHVSLFWYQQALGQGPEFLTYFQNEAQLDKSGLPSDRFFAERPEGSVSTLKIQRTQQEDSAVYLCASSWLNTEAFFGQGTRLTVV.

The chain is built from TRBV20-1 and TRBJ2-7; D gene ambiguous. Per the germline V gene, CDR1 is DFQATT and CDR2 is SNEGSKA (reference sequence). V gave up 2 bases and J gave up 7 bases, with 9 bases separating them. The length of the CDR3 is 11 residues. CDR3 sequence reads: CSARQVNEQYF. The DNA for the CDR3 is TGCAGTGCTAGACAGGTTAATGAGCAGTACTTC.

V gene TRBV6-1 combines with J gene TRBJ2-2; D uncertain. The CDR3 is made up of 17 amino acids. V lost 2 bases and J 3 bases, leaving 16 bases between the germline ends. The germline gives CDR1 MNHNS, CDR2 SASEGT. The CDR3 DNA sequence: TGTGCCAGCAGTGAAATCTGGCAGACCATTCACACCGGGGAGCTGTTTTTT. Protein sequence: CASSEIWQTIHTGELFF.

The genes are TRBV2 and TRBJ2-7; 8 positions match TRBD2. The CDR3 extends over 14 amino acids. Trimming removed 2 bases from V and 6 bases from J; junction bases left unmatched: 6. In germline, CDR1 is SNHLY, CDR2 FYNNEI. CDR3 sequence: CASSERGGRIEQYF. CDR3 DNA sequence: TGTGCCAGCAGTGAACGCGGGGGGCGCATCGAGCAGTACTTC.

A single count supports this clone. This rearrangement joins TRBV27 to TRBJ2-1; a weak D match, TRBD2 (6 bases). CDR1 MNHEY and CDR2 SMNVEV come from the germline V gene (reference sequence). Trimming took off 0 bases at V and 6 bases at J, with 15 bases between the two ends. The CDR3 has 16 residues. The CDR3 nucleotides read TGTGCCAGCAGTTTATCGGCGGGACTTAGGGGCAATGAGCAGTTCTTC. Protein product: CASSLSAGLRGNEQFF.

J is TRBJ2-7 and V is TRBV9, with 10 bases lining up with TRBD2. The CDR3 has 16 residues. With 0 bases clipped from V and 2 bases from J, the junction kept 5 bases outside the gene matches. Germline lookup yields CDR1 SGDLS and CDR2 YYNGEE. For the CDR3, the DNA is TGTGCCAGCAGCGTAGGCCCTAGCGGGAGCCCCTACGAGCAGTACTTC. Translating gives CASSVGPSGSPYEQYF. Drawing the rest from reference TRBV9 and TRBJ2-7, the complete variable domain is DSGVTQTPKHLITATGQRVTLRCSPRSGDLSVYWYQQSLDQGLQFLIQYYNGEERAKGNILERFSAQQFPDLHSELNLSSLELGDSALYFCASSVGPSGSPYEQYFGPGTRLTVT.

The chain combines TRBV9 with TRBJ1-1; TRBD1 aligns across 7 bases. Germline CDR1 and CDR2: SGDLS and YYNGEE. This CDR3 region has 18 residues. V gave up 6 bases and J gave up 4 bases; unmatched junction bases: 21. The CDR3 reads CASIPYRGLEVGFTEAFF. CDR3 bases: TGTGCCAGCATCCCATACAGGGGTCTCGAAGTGGGATTCACTGAAGCTTTCTTT.